The rows below give T cell receptor beta chains drawn from one sample of a study of T cell repertoires in ileal Crohn's disease. Method: immunoSEQ multiplex PCR; TCRdb's copy keeps in-frame clones and lacks some. The data hold some 5,100 clones, with 82% observed a single time. Sequencing was done on a sample of ileal tissue. The receptor source for this set is an adult with Crohn's disease. Each CDR3 is given with its conserved first and last residue. The D gene is left open where the match is weak. Size is omitted from some rows. Given values are once, few, many or a class for expanded clones.

clone_size | j_call | d_call | v_call | cdr3_aa | cdr3_nt
NA | TRBJ2-7 | TRBD2 | TRBV7-2 | CASSLRAGGRYEQYF | TGTGCCAGCAGCTTAAGGGCGGGGGGGAGGTACGAGCAGTACTTC
NA | TRBJ2-5 | TRBD1 | TRBV11-1 | CASSLAGTGAGETQYF | TGTGCCAGCAGCTTAGCGGGGACAGGGGCAGGAGAGACCCAGTACTTC
NA | TRBJ1-1 | TRBD1 | TRBV9 | CASSVLTGGSEAFF | TGTGCCAGCAGCGTTTTGACAGGGGGCTCTGAAGCTTTCTTT
NA | TRBJ1-1 | NA | TRBV28 | CASRSNTEAFF | TGTGCCAGCAGGTCGAACACTGAAGCTTTCTTT
NA | TRBJ1-5 | NA | TRBV28 | CASTTHAYSNQPQHF | TGTGCCAGCACCACACACGCGTATAGCAATCAGCCCCAGCATTTT
NA | TRBJ1-1 | NA | TRBV29-1 | CAQKPEDPMNTEAFF | TGCGCCCAAAAGCCAGAGGATCCTATGAACACTGAAGCTTTCTTT
few | TRBJ1-1 | NA | TRBV7-3 | CASSFASSRGGAEAFF | TGTGCCAGCAGCTTTGCTTCCTCTAGGGGGGGAGCTGAAGCTTTCTTT
NA | TRBJ1-1 | TRBD1 | TRBV9 | CASSARTGATEAFF | TGTGCCAGCAGCGCCCGGACAGGGGCCACTGAAGCTTTCTTT
NA | TRBJ2-7 | TRBD1 | TRBV28 | CASSARQGWVYEQYF | TGTGCCAGCAGTGCCCGACAGGGTTGGGTGTACGAGCAGTACTTC
NA | TRBJ2-7 | NA | TRBV27 | CASRKDGYSYEQYF | TGTGCCAGCAGGAAGGACGGATACTCCTACGAGCAGTACTTC
NA | TRBJ1-2 | TRBD1 | TRBV5-1 | CASSSRTGNSNYGYTF | TGCGCCAGCAGCTCGCGGACAGGGAATTCTAACTATGGCTACACCTTC
NA | TRBJ2-1 | NA | TRBV6-6 | CASSYLTSNEQFF | TGTGCCAGCAGTTACTTGACTAGCAATGAGCAGTTCTTC
NA | TRBJ2-7 | NA | TRBV7-3 | CASSFVRGRSYEQYF | TGTGCCAGCAGCTTTGTCAGGGGCCGCTCCTACGAGCAGTACTTC
once | TRBJ2-2 | NA | TRBV19 | CASINSPGELFF | TGTGCCAGTATCAACTCACCCGGGGAGCTGTTTTTT
NA | TRBJ1-4 | NA | TRBV9 | CASSVGQGLVEKLFF | TGTGCCAGCAGCGTAGGTCAGGGGCTTGTCGAAAAACTGTTTTTT
NA | TRBJ1-1 | TRBD1 | TRBV11-2 | CASRYSGGVNTEAFF | TGTGCCAGCAGGTATTCAGGGGGCGTGAACACTGAAGCTTTCTTT
once | TRBJ1-1 | NA | TRBV6-5 | CASSFSSNTEAFF | TGTGCCAGCAGTTTTAGCTCGAACACTGAAGCTTTCTTT
NA | TRBJ1-2 | NA | TRBV6-5 | CASRQQGRGYGYTF | TGTGCCAGCAGGCAACAGGGACGAGGCTATGGCTACACCTTC
few | TRBJ2-7 | NA | TRBV6-1 | CASRTLTTYEQYF | TGTGCCAGCAGGACCCTCACAACCTACGAGCAGTACTTC
NA | TRBJ1-5 | NA | TRBV12-2 | CASRPTGVSNQPQHF | TGTGCAAGTCGGCCGACAGGGGTTAGCAATCAGCCCCAGCATTTT
NA | TRBJ2-2 | TRBD1 | TRBV9 | CASSPDGTGGEGGELFF | TGTGCCAGCAGCCCAGACGGGACAGGGGGCGAGGGAGGGGAGCTGTTTTTT
NA | TRBJ1-5 | TRBD1 | TRBV5-1 | CASSPGQGPKSNQPQHF | TGCGCCAGCAGCCCGGGACAGGGCCCGAAAAGCAATCAGCCCCAGCATTTT
NA | TRBJ2-3 | TRBD2 | TRBV29-1 | CSVEERTSRQWGYTQYF | TGCAGCGTTGAAGAGAGGACTAGCAGACAGTGGGGGTATACGCAGTATTTT
NA | TRBJ1-1 | NA | TRBV18 | CASSPPAGRGAEAFF | TGTGCCAGCTCACCACCGGCAGGGCGAGGGGCTGAAGCTTTCTTT
NA | TRBJ2-3 | NA | TRBV4-2 | CASSQDWAGDTQYF | TGTGCCAGCAGCCAAGATTGGGCCGGAGATACGCAGTATTTT